The rows below give T cell receptor beta chains drawn from one sample of a study of blood T cell repertoires in COVID-19. Sequenced by immunoSEQ multiplex PCR; TCRdb stores in-frame clones only, minus some. The profile shows 330,000 or so clones, approximately 90% of them singletons. The sample comprised peripheral blood. These receptors all come from a woman aged 60-75 years with COVID-19, enrolled during active disease. Each CDR3 is given with its conserved first and last residue. A D gene is named only where the DNA matches it firmly. Part of the rows lack a size; the others show once, few, many or a class for expanded clones.

clone size: NA
D gene: NA
J gene: TRBJ1-5
V gene: TRBV10-2
CDR3 DNA: TGCGCCAGCAGTGAGCACGGTCAGCCCCAGCATTTT
CDR3 protein: CASSEHGQPQHF

clone size: NA
D gene: TRBD1
J gene: TRBJ1-1
V gene: TRBV29-1
CDR3 DNA: TGCAGCGGGGGACAGACAAACACTGAAGCTTTCTTT
CDR3 protein: CSGGQTNTEAFF

clone size: once
D gene: NA
J gene: TRBJ1-1
V gene: TRBV21-1
CDR3 DNA: TGTGCCAGCAGCAAAGAAGGGGGTACTGAAGCTTTCTTT
CDR3 protein: CASSKEGGTEAFF

clone size: once
D gene: TRBD1
J gene: TRBJ1-1
V gene: TRBV19
CDR3 DNA: TGTGCCAGTAGTATGAGACAGGGCCCCACTGAAGCTTTCTTT
CDR3 protein: CASSMRQGPTEAFF

clone size: NA
D gene: TRBD1
J gene: TRBJ2-1
V gene: TRBV6-5
CDR3 DNA: TGTGCCAGCAGACACGGACAGGGGAACAATGAGCAGTTCTTC
CDR3 protein: CASRHGQGNNEQFF

clone size: NA
D gene: TRBD1
J gene: TRBJ2-7
V gene: TRBV5-6
CDR3 DNA: TGTGCCAGCACCGGGACAGGGGTCTACGAGCAGTACTTC
CDR3 protein: CASTGTGVYEQYF

clone size: NA
D gene: TRBD2
J gene: TRBJ2-1
V gene: TRBV4-1
CDR3 DNA: TGCGCCAGCAGCCAAGATCGGGGGGGCCTCTACAATGAGCAGTTCTTC
CDR3 protein: CASSQDRGGLYNEQFF

clone size: NA
D gene: NA
J gene: TRBJ2-3
V gene: TRBV2
CDR3 DNA: TGTGCCAGCATTGACAGCGAGAGCACAGATACGCAGTATTTT
CDR3 protein: CASIDSESTDTQYF

clone size: NA
D gene: NA
J gene: TRBJ1-1
V gene: TRBV7-3
CDR3 DNA: TGTGCCAGCAGCTTTACTCAGGGGAACACTGAAGCTTTCTTT
CDR3 protein: CASSFTQGNTEAFF

clone size: once
D gene: NA
J gene: TRBJ2-3
V gene: TRBV7-2
CDR3 DNA: TGTGCCAGCAGCCGCGGCCTAAGCACAGATACGCAGTATTTT
CDR3 protein: CASSRGLSTDTQYF

clone size: NA
D gene: NA
J gene: TRBJ2-5
V gene: TRBV5-6
CDR3 DNA: TGTGCCAGCAGCTTTGAGTGGGAGACCCAGTACTTC
CDR3 protein: CASSFEWETQYF

clone size: NA
D gene: NA
J gene: TRBJ2-4
V gene: TRBV5-6
CDR3 DNA: TGTGCCAGCAGCCTCGGACAGCAAAACATTCAGTACTTC
CDR3 protein: CASSLGQQNIQYF

clone size: NA
D gene: NA
J gene: TRBJ1-1
V gene: TRBV10-2
CDR3 DNA: TGCGCCAGCAGTGAGATTCCAGGGATGGGCACTGAAGCTTTCTTT
CDR3 protein: CASSEIPGMGTEAFF

clone size: NA
D gene: TRBD1
J gene: TRBJ1-5
V gene: TRBV6-1
CDR3 DNA: TGTGCCAGCAGTGAAGGACAGGGGCCCTATCAGCCCCAGCATTTT
CDR3 protein: CASSEGQGPYQPQHF

clone size: NA
D gene: NA
J gene: TRBJ1-5
V gene: TRBV6-5
CDR3 DNA: TGTGCCAGCAGTTACTCGAGAGGAGGGAATCAGCCCCAGCATTTT
CDR3 protein: CASSYSRGGNQPQHF

clone size: NA
D gene: NA
J gene: TRBJ2-7
V gene: TRBV18
CDR3 DNA: TGTGCCAGCTCACCGGTCGGGACACCTTACGAGCAGTACTTC
CDR3 protein: CASSPVGTPYEQYF

clone size: NA
D gene: TRBD1
J gene: TRBJ1-1
V gene: TRBV5-6
CDR3 DNA: TGTGCCAGCAGCCTCGCCAGGGGACAGCGTACAATGAACACTGAAGCTTTCTTT
CDR3 protein: CASSLARGQRTMNTEAFF

clone size: NA
D gene: TRBD1
J gene: TRBJ1-4
V gene: TRBV4-1
CDR3 DNA: TGCGCCAGCAGCCAAGGTTCGGGCGGTGGGACAGGGAATGAAAAACTGTTTTTT
CDR3 protein: CASSQGSGGGTGNEKLFF

clone size: NA
D gene: NA
J gene: TRBJ1-6
V gene: TRBV5-5
CDR3 DNA: TGTGCCAGCAGCGTGGGACTGTATAATTCACCCCTCCACTTT
CDR3 protein: CASSVGLYNSPLHF